This TCR beta chain was identified in a study of OX40 agonist ivuxolimab in advanced cancers. Trimming took off 0 bases at V and 2 bases at J, with 12 bases between the two ends. The CDR3 covers 15 residues. The V gene's germline CDR1 is GTSNPN and CDR2 SVGIG (reference sequence). The protocol was immunoSEQ multiplex PCR, while the TCRdb copy is restricted to in-frame clones and leaves out a portion. The repertoire consists of about 100,000 clones, with 85% to 90% occurring once and the leading ten covering more than 5%. This chain links TRBV30 with TRBJ2-3; D is perhaps TRBD1 (5 bases). The sequencing used CD4+ or CD8+ T cells sorted from blood, collected in a trial of the OX40 agonist ivuxolimab. The sequence came from an adult with an advanced solid tumor such as melanoma, head and neck, liver or kidney cancer. CDR3 region: CAWSVPPGNTDTQYF. DNA for the CDR3: TGTGCCTGGAGTGTCCCTCCAGGGAACACAGATACGCAGTATTTT.